This TCR beta chain was profiled in a study of regulatory T cells in long-lasting Graves disease. V was clipped by 0 bases and J by 0 bases, with 11 bases between them. This CDR3 contains 15 residues. Germline V gene lookup returns CDR1 DFQATT and CDR2 SNEGSKA (reference sequence). According to the study, TCR beta libraries were built with iRepertoire HTBI primers and CDR3-region Arm-PCR. TCRdb passed the multiplex PCR reads through MiXCR, listing each CDR3 protein once. The profile shows more than 350,000 distinct CDR3 sequences, just under 15% of them singletons. Time point in this sample: newly diagnosed GD, antithyroid drugs for less than 3 months. After RNA was extracted from PBMCs, the TCR library was made from it. This same sample was also taken into another study, of T cells in Graves' hyperthyroidism and ophthalmopathy.

This specimen consisted of peripheral blood mononuclear cells (PBMCs), obtained at new diagnosis, from a patient treated with antithyroid drugs. This clonotype was obtained from a woman aged 25 to 39 with Graves disease. The rearrangement uses TRBV20-1 and TRBJ2-5; D might be TRBD2 (6 bases). The CDR3: CSARDFSGDQETQYF. The CDR3 nucleotides read TGCAGTGCTAGAGATTTTAGCGGTGACCAAGAGACCCAGTACTTC.